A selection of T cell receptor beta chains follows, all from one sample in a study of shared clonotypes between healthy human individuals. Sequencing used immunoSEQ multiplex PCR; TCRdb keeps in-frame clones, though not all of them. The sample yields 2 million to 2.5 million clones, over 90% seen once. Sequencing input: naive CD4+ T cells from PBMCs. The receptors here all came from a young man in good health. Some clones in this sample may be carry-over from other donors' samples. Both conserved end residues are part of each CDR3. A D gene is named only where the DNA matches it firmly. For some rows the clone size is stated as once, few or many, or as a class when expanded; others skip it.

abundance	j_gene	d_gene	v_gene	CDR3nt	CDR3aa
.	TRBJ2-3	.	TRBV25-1	TGTGCCAGCAGTTCATACTCCACTCCAACCACAGATACGCAGTATTTT	CASSSYSTPTTDTQYF
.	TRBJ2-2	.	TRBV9	TGTGCCAGCAGCGTAGGGACCTTTTCGAACACCGGGGAGCTGTTTTTT	CASSVGTFSNTGELFF
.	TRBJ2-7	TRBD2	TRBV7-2	TGTGCCAGCAGCTTAAAGACTAGCTCTGGGGTGGGCGAGCAGTACTTC	CASSLKTSSGVGEQYF
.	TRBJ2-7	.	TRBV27	TGTGCCAGCAGTTCCCCGGCAGGTGCGGACGAGCAGTACTTC	CASSSPAGADEQYF
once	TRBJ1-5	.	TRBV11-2	TGTGCCAGCAGCTTAGAGTCAGATCAGCCCCAGCATTTT	CASSLESDQPQHF
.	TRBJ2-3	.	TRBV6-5	TGTGCCAGCAGTTACTCAACCCCCCCAGATACGCAGTATTTT	CASSYSTPPDTQYF
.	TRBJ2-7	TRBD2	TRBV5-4	TGTGCCAGCAGCTCCGGGAGAGCGGGAGGGCACGAGCAGTACTTC	CASSSGRAGGHEQYF
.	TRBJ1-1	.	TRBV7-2	TGTGCCAGCAGCCTAGGACAGTACACTGAAGCTTTCTTT	CASSLGQYTEAFF
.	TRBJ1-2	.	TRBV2	TGTGCCAGCAGTGTTGATTACTCCAACTATGGCTACACCTTC	CASSVDYSNYGYTF
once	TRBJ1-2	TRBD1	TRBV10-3	TGTGCCATCACTCGTTTGGGACAGGGAAACTATGGCTACACCTTC	CAITRLGQGNYGYTF
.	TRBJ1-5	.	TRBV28	TGTGCCAGCAGTTCTCAACAGCCCCAGCATTTT	CASSSQQPQHF
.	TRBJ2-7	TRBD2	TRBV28	TGTGCCAGCGTAGGAACCGGGAGGTCAAACTACGAGCAGTACTTC	CASVGTGRSNYEQYF
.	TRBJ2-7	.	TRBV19	TGTGCCAGTAGCCAAGACAGTCTCTCCTACGAGCAGTACTTC	CASSQDSLSYEQYF
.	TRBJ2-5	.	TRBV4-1	TGCGCCAGCAGCCAAGATGATACAGTGGGAGGAGAGACCCAGTACTTC	CASSQDDTVGGETQYF
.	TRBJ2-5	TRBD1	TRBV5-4	TGTGCCAGCAGCCGTTTATCGACAGGGGGCGGAGAGACCCAGTACTTC	CASSRLSTGGGETQYF
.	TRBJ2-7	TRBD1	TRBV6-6	TGTGCCAGCTGTCCGGGACAGCACTACGAGCAGTACTTC	CASCPGQHYEQYF
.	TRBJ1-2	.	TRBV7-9	TGTGCCAGCAGTTCCTGGGGAGGATCTCCCAATGGCTACACCTTC	CASSSWGGSPNGYTF
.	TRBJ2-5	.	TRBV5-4	TGTGCCAGCAGCGAGGGATTTAGCGAAGAGACCCAGTACTTC	CASSEGFSEETQYF
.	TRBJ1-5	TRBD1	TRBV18	TGTGCCAGCTCTTCGAACAGGGGGGCGAGTCAGCCCCAGCATTTT	CASSSNRGASQPQHF
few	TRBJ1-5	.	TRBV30	TGTGCCTGGAGTGTAGGTGGGAGTTCGGGCAATCAGCCCCAGCATTTT	CAWSVGGSSGNQPQHF
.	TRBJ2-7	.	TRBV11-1	TGTGCCAGCAGCTTAGGGTTGGGACTCGATAGGAAGTACTTC	CASSLGLGLDRKYF
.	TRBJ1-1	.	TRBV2	TGTGCCAGCAGTGAGGGCAGGGGAGACACTGAAGCTTTCTTT	CASSEGRGDTEAFF
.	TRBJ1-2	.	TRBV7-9	TGTGCCAGCAGCTTGAGGGGACGGACGGTCCATGGCTACACCTTC	CASSLRGRTVHGYTF
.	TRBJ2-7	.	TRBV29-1	TGCAGCGCTCAACAACAGGCGTACGAGCAGTACTTC	CSAQQQAYEQYF
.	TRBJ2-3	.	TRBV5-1	TGCGCCAGCAGCTTGGCCAACAGGGTAGATACGCAGTATTTT	CASSLANRVDTQYF
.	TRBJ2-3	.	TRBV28	TGTGCCAGCAGTTCGTACACAGATACGCAGTATTTT	CASSSYTDTQYF
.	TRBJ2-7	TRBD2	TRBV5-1	TGCGCCAGCAGCGTGGCTAGCGGGAACTACGAGCAGTACTTC	CASSVASGNYEQYF
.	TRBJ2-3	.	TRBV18	TGTGCCAGCTCACCACTGGGATTGGCAGATACGCAGTATTTT	CASSPLGLADTQYF
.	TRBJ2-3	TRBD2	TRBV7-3	TGTGCCAGCAGCGAGACGGGACTAGCGGCCCAGGGTACGCAGTATTTT	CASSETGLAAQGTQYF
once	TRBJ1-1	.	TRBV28	TGTGCCAGCAGTCTGGGGGAGGGCGAAGCTTTCTTT	CASSLGEGEAFF
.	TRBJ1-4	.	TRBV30	TGTGCCTGGAGTCTTACACGGGCCGAAAAACTGTTTTTT	CAWSLTRAEKLFF
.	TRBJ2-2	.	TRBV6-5	TGTGCCAGCAGACACTCCGGGGAGCTGTTTTTT	CASRHSGELFF
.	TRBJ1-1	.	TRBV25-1	TGTGCCAGCAGTGAGTTGGGGGATACTGAAGCTTTCTTT	CASSELGDTEAFF
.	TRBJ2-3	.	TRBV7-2	TGTGCCAGCAGCTATCTTGGACGTATTGGAGATGGGCAGTATTTT	CASSYLGRIGDGQYF